The entry that follows covers one T cell receptor (beta chain) sequence. Its specificity is unknown. This record belongs to a study of cytomegalovirus exposure and HLA in healthy donors. Regarding the study as a whole: Beyond CMV serostatus, there was no information to go on about immune exposure. Later, an analysis found that common viral pathogens appeared to be linked with several of the most significant clusters. Upon later analysis, HLA-associated TCR beta chains proved more clonally expanded than other, equally common chains.

PCR primers comprised 60 Vbeta and 13 Jbeta primers. Sequencing was performed with immunoSEQ multiplex PCR; in TCRdb, only in-frame clones are kept and a portion is missing. Of more than 80,000 clones listed, around four fifths are singletons. Each donor was nominally healthy when sampled (though unrecorded immune exposures were likely). CDR3 length: 13 residues. CDR1 MNHEY and CDR2 SMNVEV come from the germline V gene (reference sequence). J gave up 8 bases and V 6 bases, and 8 bases lay outside the gene matches. Sequencing was done on a sample of PBMCs. The sequence derives from a female donor in good health and CMV-seropositive. V gene TRBV27 combines with J gene TRBJ1-2, with 8 positions matching TRBD1. The CDR3 reads CASSTDRGQGYTF. CDR3 nucleotides: TGTGCCAGCAGCACCGACAGGGGACAAGGCTACACCTTC.